The source of this T cell receptor beta chain is a study of blood T cell repertoires in COVID-19. This clone occurred a few times. V was cut by 0 bases and J by 13 bases, with 9 bases left in between. This CDR3 region has 12 residues. The germline V gene has CDR1 LGHNA and CDR2 YNFKEQ. The protocol was immunoSEQ multiplex PCR, while the TCRdb copy is restricted to in-frame clones and leaves out a portion. The data show more than 150,000 clones, 60% to 80% seen once. The sequence was obtained from a man aged 55 to 70 with active or convalescent COVID-19. The sample was peripheral blood. The J gene is TRBJ1-4, the V gene TRBV4-2, with D uncertain. The CDR3 here is CASSQDRETLFF. DNA of the CDR3: TGTGCCAGCAGCCAAGATCGGGAGACACTGTTTTTT.